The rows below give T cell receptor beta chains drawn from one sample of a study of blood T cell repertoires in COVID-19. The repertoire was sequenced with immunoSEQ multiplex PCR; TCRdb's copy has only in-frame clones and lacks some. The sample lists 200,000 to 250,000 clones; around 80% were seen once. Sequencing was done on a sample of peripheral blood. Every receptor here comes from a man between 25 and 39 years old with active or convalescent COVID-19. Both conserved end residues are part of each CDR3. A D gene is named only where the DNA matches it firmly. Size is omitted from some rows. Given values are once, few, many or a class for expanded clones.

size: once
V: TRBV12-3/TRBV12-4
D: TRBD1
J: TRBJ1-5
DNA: TGTGCCAGCAGCCAACAGGGGAATCAGCCCCAGCATTTT
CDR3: CASSQQGNQPQHF

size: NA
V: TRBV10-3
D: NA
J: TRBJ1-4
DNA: TGTGCCATCAAGGCGGGGGATGAAAAACTGTTTTTT
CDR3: CAIKAGDEKLFF

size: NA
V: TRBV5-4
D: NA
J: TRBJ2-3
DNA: TGTGCCAGCAGCTTGGGTCGGGAGTTTAACACAGATACGCAGTATTTT
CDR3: CASSLGREFNTDTQYF

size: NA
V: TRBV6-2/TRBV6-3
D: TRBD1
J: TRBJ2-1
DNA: TGTGCCAGCAGTTCAGGGGGACAGGGAGAGGATGAGCAGTTCTTC
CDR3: CASSSGGQGEDEQFF

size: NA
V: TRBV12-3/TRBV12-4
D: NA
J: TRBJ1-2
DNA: TGTGCCAGCAGTAGGGGTAACTATGGCTACACCTTC
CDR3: CASSRGNYGYTF

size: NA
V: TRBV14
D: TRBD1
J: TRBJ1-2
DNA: TGTGCCAGCAGCCGACAGGGGATCTATGGCTACACCTTC
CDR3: CASSRQGIYGYTF

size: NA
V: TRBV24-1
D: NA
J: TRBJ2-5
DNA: TGTGCCACCAGTGGTGGGGCACGAGAGACCCAGTACTTC
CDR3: CATSGGARETQYF

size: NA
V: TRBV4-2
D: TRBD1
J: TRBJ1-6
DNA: TGTGCCAGCAGCCAGGCCGGACAGGGAGGCAACTCACCCCTCCACTTT
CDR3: CASSQAGQGGNSPLHF

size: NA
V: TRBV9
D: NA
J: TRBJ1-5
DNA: TGTGCCAGCAGCCCCGGGGGAGGGGGCAATCAGCCCCAGCATTTT
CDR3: CASSPGGGGNQPQHF

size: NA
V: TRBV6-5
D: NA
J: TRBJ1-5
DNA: TGTGCCAGCAGTTACGAGGCGGCTCCGAATCAGCCCCAGCATTTT
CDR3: CASSYEAAPNQPQHF

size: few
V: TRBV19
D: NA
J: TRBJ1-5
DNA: TGTGCCAGTAGTATTCCGAATCAGCCCCAGCATTTT
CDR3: CASSIPNQPQHF

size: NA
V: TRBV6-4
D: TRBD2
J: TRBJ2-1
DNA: TGTGCCAGCAGTGAGACTAGCGGGGGAGTCAATGAGCAGTTCTTC
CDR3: CASSETSGGVNEQFF

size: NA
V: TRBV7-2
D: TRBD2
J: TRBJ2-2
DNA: TGTGCCAGCAGCTCGCCGGGACTAGAAATCACCGGGGAGCTGTTTTTT
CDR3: CASSSPGLEITGELFF

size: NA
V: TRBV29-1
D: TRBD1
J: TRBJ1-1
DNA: TGCAGCGCGAGGGGACAGGGCCCTGAAGCTTTCTTT
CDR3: CSARGQGPEAFF

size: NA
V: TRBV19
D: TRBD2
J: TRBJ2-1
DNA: TGTGCCAGTAGTATAGATACTATAGTGGGGACTATGGCTGAGCAGTTCTTC
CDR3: CASSIDTIVGTMAEQFF

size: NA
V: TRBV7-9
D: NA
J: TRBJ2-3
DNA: TGTGCCAGCAGCTTAGGACTCGGGGGTCCCGTCACAGATACGCAGTATTTT
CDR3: CASSLGLGGPVTDTQYF

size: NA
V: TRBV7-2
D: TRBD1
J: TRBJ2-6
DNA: TGTGCCAGCAGTTCGCGTCCGACAGGGAGCTCTGGGGCCAACGTCCTGACTTTC
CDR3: CASSSRPTGSSGANVLTF

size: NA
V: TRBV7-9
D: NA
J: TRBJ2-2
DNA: TGTGCCAGCGGGTGGGACAAAGGACAAGACACCGGGGAGCTGTTTTTT
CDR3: CASGWDKGQDTGELFF

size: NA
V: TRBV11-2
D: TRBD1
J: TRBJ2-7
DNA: TGTGCCAGCAGCTTAGGGGGACAGCTGACCTACGAGCAGTACTTC
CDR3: CASSLGGQLTYEQYF

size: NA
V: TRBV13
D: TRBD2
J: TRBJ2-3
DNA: TGTGCCAGCAGCTTAGGAATAGCGGGAGGTGCAGATACGCAGTATTTT
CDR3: CASSLGIAGGADTQYF

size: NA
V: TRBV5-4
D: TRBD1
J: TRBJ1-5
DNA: TGTGCCAGCAGCTTGAGAATCACCGGACAGGGAGGTTATAGCAATCAGCCCCAGCATTTT
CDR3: CASSLRITGQGGYSNQPQHF

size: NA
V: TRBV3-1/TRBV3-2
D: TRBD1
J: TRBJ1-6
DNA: TGTGCCAGCAGGAAAACAGGGGTCGACTATAATTCACCCCTCCACTTT
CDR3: CASRKTGVDYNSPLHF

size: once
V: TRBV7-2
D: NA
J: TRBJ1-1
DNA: TGTGCCAGCAGCTGGGAGGGGGACCAACGCACTGAAGCTTTCTTT
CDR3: CASSWEGDQRTEAFF

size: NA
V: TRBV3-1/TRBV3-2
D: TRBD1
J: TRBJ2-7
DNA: TGTGCCAGCAGTCCAACAGGGGACGAGCAGTACTTC
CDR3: CASSPTGDEQYF

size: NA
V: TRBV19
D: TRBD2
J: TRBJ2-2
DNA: TGTGCCAGTGGGACTAGCGGGGGTCCCACCGGGGAGCTGTTTTTT
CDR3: CASGTSGGPTGELFF

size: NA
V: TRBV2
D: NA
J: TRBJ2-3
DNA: TGTGCCAGCAGGAGAGGAGCTGCTCAGGGTACGCAGTATTTT
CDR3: CASRRGAAQGTQYF

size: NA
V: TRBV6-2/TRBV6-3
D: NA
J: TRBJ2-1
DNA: TGTGCCAGCAGTTACGTTGGGGAGACGGGGCAGTTCTTC
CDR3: CASSYVGETGQFF

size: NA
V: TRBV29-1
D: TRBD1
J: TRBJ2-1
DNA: TGCAGCGCCAATAGAGGGGGCGGAGAGCAGTTCTTC
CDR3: CSANRGGGEQFF

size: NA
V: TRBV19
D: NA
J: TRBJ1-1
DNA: TGTGCCAGCCAGGACAGTTGGACTGAAGCTTTCTTT
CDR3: CASQDSWTEAFF

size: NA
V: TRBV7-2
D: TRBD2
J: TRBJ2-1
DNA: TGTGCCAGCAGCTCAGGGACTAGCGGGGGGGCGGTTGAGCAGTTCTTC
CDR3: CASSSGTSGGAVEQFF

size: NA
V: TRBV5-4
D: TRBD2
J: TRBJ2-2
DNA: TGTGCCAGCAGCTATCCGGGACTAGCCACCGGGGAGCTGTTTTTT
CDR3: CASSYPGLATGELFF

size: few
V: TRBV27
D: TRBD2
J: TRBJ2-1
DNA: TGTGCCAGCAGTTTGGAGACTAGCACGAATGAGCAGTTCTTC
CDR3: CASSLETSTNEQFF

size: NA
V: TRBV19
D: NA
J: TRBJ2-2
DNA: TGTGCCAGTAGTATTTGGCAGGGGGGCACCGGGGAGCTGTTTTTT
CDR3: CASSIWQGGTGELFF

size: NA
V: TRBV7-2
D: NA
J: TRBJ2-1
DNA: TGTGCCAGCAGCACACCCCTAGTATACAATGAGCAGTTCTTC
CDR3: CASSTPLVYNEQFF

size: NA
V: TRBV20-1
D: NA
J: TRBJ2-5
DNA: TGCAGTGCAGGGGCTTGGGAGACCCAGTACTTC
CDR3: CSAGAWETQYF

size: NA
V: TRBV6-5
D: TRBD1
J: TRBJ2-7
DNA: TGTGCCACCGACAGGGGTGTGAGCGAGCAGTACTTC
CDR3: CATDRGVSEQYF

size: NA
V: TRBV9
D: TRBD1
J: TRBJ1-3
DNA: TGTGCCAGCAGCTCACAGGACAGGGTCGGAAACACCATATATTTT
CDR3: CASSSQDRVGNTIYF

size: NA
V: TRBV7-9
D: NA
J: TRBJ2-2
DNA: TGTGCCAGCAGCTCTACGAACACCGGGGAGCTGTTTTTT
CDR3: CASSSTNTGELFF